This T cell receptor beta chain was identified during a study of T cells after yellow fever vaccination (dated by TCRdb to the late 2010s). Regarding the complete study: The SMART-Seq v4 Ultra Low Input RNA kit was used to prepare libraries from fractions with low cell numbers. To follow T-cell clones before and after both primary and booster YFV17D yellow fever vaccination, bulk TCR alpha and beta repertoires underwent longitudinal sequencing. The cohort comprised two healthy male donors, one aged 18 to 29 and one aged 30 to 40 years. Bulk PBMC replicates and cell subsets were isolated from blood drawn at multiple timepoints before and after both primary and secondary immunization.

TCR cDNA was synthesized by 5'RACE template switching, through which a universal primer site and unique molecular identifiers were introduced. cDNA synthesis was primed from both the TCR alpha and TCR beta constant segments. Two PCR steps were used to amplify libraries, with sample barcodes and sequencing adapters being added in the second step. Sequencing of libraries was done on Illumina HiSeq 2500 (2x100 bp) or NovaSeq (2x150 bp). Concerning the study's data processing: MIGEC was used to demultiplex reads and collapse the reads into UMI consensus sequences, and MiXCR was used for V(D)J alignment. Vaccine-responding clonotypes were defined with edgeR using replicate PBMC samples, requiring FDR below 0.01 and a log2 fold change above 5 up to day 15. Bulk clonotypes were assigned CD4 or CD8 identity according to which sequenced CD4 or CD8 repertoire held them at higher abundance. TCRdb ran its own pipeline on the public reads, namely fastp trimming at Q25 and MiXCR clone calling, and kept in-frame beta chains. Each entry merges the rows of one CDR3 protein and shows their most common DNA and genes. TCRdb, not the authors, supplied the V and J calls. This sample holds approximately 300,000 distinct CDR3 sequences; around 6.8% were observed only once. The ten largest account for about 18% of the sample.

From the cysteine up to the phenylalanine, the CDR3 has a length of 14 residues. The entry retains the CDR3 DNA only, 42 bases that are in frame from base 1. Trimming costs V 3 bases and J 5 bases, and their ends lie 16 bases apart. CDR1 and CDR2 (SQVTM, ANQGSEA) derive from the germline V gene. The label giving this sample's treatment or condition can be read as: live attenuated yellow fever vaccine strain. Two biological replicates of bulk PBMCs were collected at each blood-draw timepoint. A standard Ficoll-Paque protocol was used to isolate PBMCs from peripheral blood. RNA was extracted with TriZol from bulk PBMCs, CD4 and CD8 fractions, and dextramer-positive and dextramer-negative fractions. This clonotype was observed a few times. Its specific antigen is unknown. The sample holds no much larger clone one base away, and base qualities are not on file. Paper-wide results and their limitations: A small share of clonotypes occurred in both CD4 and CD8 compartments, likely arising from convergent recombination. Computational filtering was required because FACS-sorted repertoires could contain abundant contaminating clonotypes from the bulk population. Only a couple of donors were included in the study, so the extent to which the findings can be generalized is limited. Most clones expanded after primary vaccination were re-detected after the booster (almost 97% of CD4 and approximately 89% of CD8), suggesting broad memory maintenance. Compared with the primary T-cell response, the secondary T-cell response was weaker but faster, peaking on day 5 rather than day 15.

Recombination connected TRBV29-1 to TRBJ1-2; a tentative D call is TRBD1 (6 bases match). This receptor was taken from a man between 18 and 35 years old who received the YFV17D yellow fever vaccine. This sample comprised PBMCs, obtained about 41 days after the first yellow fever vaccination. The CDR3 protein: CSVDKRGDGYGYTF. The sequenced DNA is TGCAGCGTTGATAAAAGGGGGGATGGATATGGCTACACCTTC.